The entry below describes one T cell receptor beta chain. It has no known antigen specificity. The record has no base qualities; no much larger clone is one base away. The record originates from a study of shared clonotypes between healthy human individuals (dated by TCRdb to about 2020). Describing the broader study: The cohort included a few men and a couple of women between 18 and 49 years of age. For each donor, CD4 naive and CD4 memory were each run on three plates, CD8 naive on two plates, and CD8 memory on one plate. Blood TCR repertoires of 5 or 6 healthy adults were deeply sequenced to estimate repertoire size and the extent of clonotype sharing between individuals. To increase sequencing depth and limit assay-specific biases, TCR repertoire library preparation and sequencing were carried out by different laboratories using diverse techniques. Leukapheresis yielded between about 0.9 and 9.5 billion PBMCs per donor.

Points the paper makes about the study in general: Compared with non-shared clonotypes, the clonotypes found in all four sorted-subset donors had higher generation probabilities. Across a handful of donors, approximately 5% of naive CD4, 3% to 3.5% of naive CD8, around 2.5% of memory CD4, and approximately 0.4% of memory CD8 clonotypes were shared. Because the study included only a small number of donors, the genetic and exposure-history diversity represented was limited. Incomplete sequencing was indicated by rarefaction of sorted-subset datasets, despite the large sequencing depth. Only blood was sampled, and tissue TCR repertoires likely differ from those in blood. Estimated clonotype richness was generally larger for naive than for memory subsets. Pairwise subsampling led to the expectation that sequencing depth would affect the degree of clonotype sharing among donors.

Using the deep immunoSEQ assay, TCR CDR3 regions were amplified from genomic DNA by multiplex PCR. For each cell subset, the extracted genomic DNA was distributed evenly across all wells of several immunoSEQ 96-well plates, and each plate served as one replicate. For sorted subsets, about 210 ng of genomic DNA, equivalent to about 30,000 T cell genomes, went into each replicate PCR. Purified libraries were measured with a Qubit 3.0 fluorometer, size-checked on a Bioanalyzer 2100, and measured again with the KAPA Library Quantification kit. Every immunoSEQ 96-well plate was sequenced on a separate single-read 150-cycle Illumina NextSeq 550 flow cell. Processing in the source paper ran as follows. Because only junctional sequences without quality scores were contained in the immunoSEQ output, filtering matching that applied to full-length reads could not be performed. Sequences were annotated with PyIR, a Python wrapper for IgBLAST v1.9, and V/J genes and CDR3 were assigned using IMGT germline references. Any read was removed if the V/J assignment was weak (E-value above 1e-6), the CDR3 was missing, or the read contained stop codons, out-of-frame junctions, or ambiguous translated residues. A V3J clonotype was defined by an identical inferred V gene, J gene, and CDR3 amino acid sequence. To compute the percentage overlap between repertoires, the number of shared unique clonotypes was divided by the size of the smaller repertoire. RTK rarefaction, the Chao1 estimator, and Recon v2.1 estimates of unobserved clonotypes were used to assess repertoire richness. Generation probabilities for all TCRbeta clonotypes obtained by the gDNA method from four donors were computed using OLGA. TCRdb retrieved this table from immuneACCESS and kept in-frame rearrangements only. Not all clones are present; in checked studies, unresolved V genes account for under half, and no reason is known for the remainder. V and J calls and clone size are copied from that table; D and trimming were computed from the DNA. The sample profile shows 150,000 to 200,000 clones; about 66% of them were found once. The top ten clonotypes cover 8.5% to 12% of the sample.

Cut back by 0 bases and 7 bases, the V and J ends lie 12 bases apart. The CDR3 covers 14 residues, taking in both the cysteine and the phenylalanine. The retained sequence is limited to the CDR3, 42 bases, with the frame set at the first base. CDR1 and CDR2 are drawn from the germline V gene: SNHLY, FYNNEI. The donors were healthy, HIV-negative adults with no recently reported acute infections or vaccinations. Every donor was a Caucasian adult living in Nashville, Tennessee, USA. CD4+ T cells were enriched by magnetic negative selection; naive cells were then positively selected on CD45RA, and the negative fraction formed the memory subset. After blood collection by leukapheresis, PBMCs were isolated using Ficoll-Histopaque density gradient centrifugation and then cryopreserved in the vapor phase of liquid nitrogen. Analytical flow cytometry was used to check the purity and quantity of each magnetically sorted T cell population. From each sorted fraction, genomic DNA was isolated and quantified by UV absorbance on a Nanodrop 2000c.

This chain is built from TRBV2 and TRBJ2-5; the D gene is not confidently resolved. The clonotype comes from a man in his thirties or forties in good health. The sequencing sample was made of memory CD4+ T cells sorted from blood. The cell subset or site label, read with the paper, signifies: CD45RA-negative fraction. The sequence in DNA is TGTGCCAGCAGTGAAGCGTCCCCCTTGGGGACCCAGTACTTC. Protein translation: CASSEASPLGTQYF.